A single sample is the source of the 19 T cell receptor beta chains below, sequenced in a study of cytomegalovirus exposure and HLA in healthy donors. Measured with immunoSEQ multiplex PCR; TCRdb has only the in-frame clones, and not every one. The table includes around 300,000 clones, 80% to 90% detected once. The sequencing sample was made of PBMCs. The receptors shown here come from a woman between 18 and 29 years old in good health and CMV-seronegative.

The chain joins TRBV11-2 to TRBJ1-4, with 7 bases lining up with TRBD1. CDR1 and CDR2 (germline): SGHAT, FQNNGV. This CDR3 region has 15 residues. V was clipped by 4 bases and J by 8 bases; unmatched bases: 10. CDR3 protein: CASSSIQGSGEKLFF. CDR3 coding DNA: TGTGCCAGCAGCTCAATACAGGGGTCGGGGGAAAAACTGTTTTTT.

This chain uses TRBV19 with TRBJ1-3; D possibly corresponds to TRBD1 (6 bases). The CDR3 consists of 16 residues. The germline gives CDR1 LNHDA, CDR2 SQIVND (reference sequence). Trimming shortened V by 5 bases and J by 1 base, and 15 bases separated the two germline ends. This chain's CDR3 is CASSGGGTGSGNTIYF. CDR3 nucleotides: TGTGCCAGTAGTGGTGGAGGCACAGGGTCTGGAAACACCATATATTTT.

The chain recombines TRBV9 with TRBJ2-7, with D hard to call. Germline V CDR1 and CDR2: SGDLS, YYNGEE. This CDR3 contains 15 residues. Trimming removed 0 bases from V and 2 bases from J, with 12 bases in between. CDR3 region: CASSVETAPPYEQYF. The CDR3 coding sequence is TGTGCCAGCAGCGTAGAAACAGCTCCACCCTACGAGCAGTACTTC.

The gene calls are TRBV11-2 and TRBJ1-6, with D hard to call. The germline gives CDR1 SGHAT, CDR2 FQNNGV. V was clipped by 4 bases and J by 3 bases, with 13 bases between them. This CDR3 is built from 16 residues. CDR3 coding DNA: TGTGCCAGCAGCTCGGTCGCCGCGGGCTATAATTCACCCCTCCACTTT. Translating it yields CASSSVAAGYNSPLHF.

The J gene is TRBJ1-2, the V gene TRBV5-1, with D tentatively TRBD1 (6 bases). V lost 2 bases to trimming and J lost 0 bases, with 11 bases between them. CDR1 is SGHRS and CDR2 is YFSETQ in the germline V gene. The CDR3 extends over 15 amino acids. The CDR3 nucleotides read TGCGCCAGCAGCTTTGGACAGCTTACTAACTATGGCTACACCTTC. This codes for CASSFGQLTNYGYTF. Supplemented by reference TRBV5-1 and TRBJ1-2, the full variable domain reads KAGVTQTPRYLIKTRGQQVTLSCSPISGHRSVSWYQQTPGQGLQFLFEYFSETQRNKGNFPGRFSGRQFSNSRSEMNVSTLELGDSALYLCASSFGQLTNYGYTFGSGTRLTVV.

The chain employs TRBV19 and TRBJ2-7; no reliable D call. Between the trimmed V and J ends, which lost 5 bases and 5 bases, there was a span of 10 bases. Germline V gives CDR1 LNHDA, CDR2 SQIVND (reference sequence). The CDR3 has 12 amino acids. CDR3 sequence (DNA): TGTGCCAGTAGTTATATGGGCCACGAGCAGTACTTC. It yields the protein CASSYMGHEQYF.

The CDR3 loop reads CASRRTGTEAFF. In DNA form, the CDR3 reads TGTGCCAGCAGACGGACAGGTACTGAAGCTTTCTTT. This chain joins TRBV28 and TRBJ1-1, with 7 bases aligning to TRBD1. Germline assignment: CDR1 MDHEN and CDR2 SYDVKM. J gave up 5 bases and V 6 bases, and 3 bases lay outside the gene matches. This CDR3 is 12 amino acids long.

The genes are TRBV27 and TRBJ1-4; 7 nucleotides align to TRBD1. The germline V gene has CDR1 MNHEY and CDR2 SMNVEV (reference sequence). V lost 1 base, J lost 3 bases, and 5 bases stayed unmatched. There are 16 residues in the CDR3. CDR3 protein: CASSLYLRGPNEKLFF. The CDR3, as DNA: TGTGCCAGCAGTTTATATTTAAGGGGGCCTAATGAAAAACTGTTTTTT.

This clone was picked up a small number of times. This chain links TRBV28 with TRBJ2-5; maybe TRBD2 (6 bases). The CDR3 has 13 amino acids. Germline-derived CDR1 and CDR2 are MDHEN and SYDVKM. V was cut by 7 bases and J by 4 bases, with 13 bases left in between. In DNA, the CDR3 is TGTGCCAGCACCCAGAGGGGAGGAGAGACCCAGTACTTC. Amino acids: CASTQRGGETQYF.

CDR3 nucleotide sequence: TGTGCCAGCAGCGTCAACAGGGGTCCCTACGAGCAGTACTTC. Translated, it gives CASSVNRGPYEQYF. V is TRBV9 and J is TRBJ2-7; 7 bases map to TRBD1. Germline trimming cut 2 bases from V and 2 bases from J; bases unmatched to any gene: 4. Looked up from germline, CDR1 is SGDLS and CDR2 is YYNGEE. The CDR3 loop spans 14 amino acids.

This chain links TRBV29-1 with TRBJ2-7; no reliable D call. The CDR3 extends over 13 amino acids. The germline V and J ends were trimmed by 3 bases and 2 bases, with 11 bases remaining between them. Germline CDR1 SQVTM, CDR2 ANQGSEA. The CDR3 nucleotides are TGCAGCGTTGATCGCGAAGGAGCCTACGAGCAGTACTTC. It specifies CSVDREGAYEQYF.

This chain joins TRBV6-5 and TRBJ2-1; 12 bases are shared with TRBD2. CDR3 length: 16 residues. V lost 0 bases and J lost 9; bases outside the gene matches: 6. The germline gives CDR1 MNHEY, CDR2 SVGAGI. This CDR3 is CASSYSRLAGAAEQFF. Written as DNA, the CDR3 is TGTGCCAGCAGTTACTCCCGACTAGCGGGAGCTGCTGAGCAGTTCTTC.

The chain carries TRBV5-1 and TRBJ2-2, with 14 bases that match TRBD2. Trimming cost V 1 base and J 7 bases; bases outside gene matches: 6. The length of the CDR3 is 17 residues. The germline gives CDR1 SGHRS, CDR2 YFSETQ. The CDR3 DNA reads TGCGCCAGCAGCTTGCCTGGACTAGCGGGGGGTAACGGGGAGCTGTTTTTT. Residues: CASSLPGLAGGNGELFF.

This chain uses TRBV2 with TRBJ1-2, with 9 nucleotides matching TRBD1. CDR1 SNHLY and CDR2 FYNNEI come from the germline V gene. V lost 6 bases and J lost 7; bases outside the gene matches: 12. The CDR3 totals 15 residues. In DNA, the CDR3 is TGTGCCAGCAGGGGGGGGGACAGGGTCTACTTTGGCTACACCTTC. It translates to CASRGGDRVYFGYTF.

The J gene is TRBJ2-7, the V gene TRBV5-4; 7 nucleotides match TRBD1. The CDR3 loop spans 14 amino acids. V lost 5 bases and J lost 4; bases outside the gene matches: 9. The germline V gene encodes CDR1 SGHNT and CDR2 YYREEE (reference sequence). CDR3 loop: CASSLTGSGYEQYF. The CDR3 nucleotides read TGTGCCAGCAGTTTGACAGGGAGTGGGTACGAGCAGTACTTC.

The rearrangement joins TRBV6-8 to TRBJ2-1; 7 positions match TRBD1. V was pared by 5 bases and J by 2 bases, with 9 bases of the junction left unmatched. The CDR3 contains 16 residues. Germline CDR1 is MNHGY and CDR2 is SAAAGT. For the CDR3, the DNA is TGTGCCAGCAGTCACGGGACAGCCGCTGCCTACAATGAGCAGTTCTTC. Its protein product is CASSHGTAAAYNEQFF.

The rearrangement links TRBV19 to TRBJ2-1; D gene ambiguous. Trimming removed 1 base from V and 13 bases from J, with 11 bases in between. There are 12 residues in the CDR3. The germline V gene has CDR1 LNHDA and CDR2 SQIVND (reference sequence). CDR3 DNA sequence: TGTGCCAGTAGTATAGTCGGCAGGCCCCAGTTCTTC. Its protein product is CASSIVGRPQFF. The whole variable domain, remainder taken from reference TRBV19 and TRBJ2-1, is DGGITQSPKYLFRKEGQNVTLSCEQNLNHDAMYWYRQDPGQGLRLIYYSQIVNDFQKGDIAEGYSVSREKKESFPLTVTSAQKNPTAFYLCASSIVGRPQFFGPGTRLTVL.

The rearrangement uses TRBV6-1 and TRBJ2-3, with TRBD2 matching over 10 bases. Looked up from germline, CDR1 is MNHNS and CDR2 is SASEGT. CDR3 length: 15 residues. The J segment lost 5 bases and the V segment lost 3 bases, leaving 5 bases of the junction unmatched. CDR3: CASSELIAGGDTQYF. DNA for the CDR3: TGTGCCAGCAGTGAGTTAATAGCGGGAGGAGATACGCAGTATTTT.

CDR3 nucleotide sequence: TGTGCCTGGAAAAAAATGTGGGACAGATATACTAACTATGGCTACACCTTC. This translates into CAWKKMWDRYTNYGYTF. The chain recombines TRBV30 with TRBJ1-2, with 7 nucleotides matching TRBD1. After removal of 4 bases from V and 0 bases from J, the junction contained 14 bases not matched to a gene. Per germline, CDR1 GTSNPN and CDR2 SVGIG (reference sequence). The CDR3 covers 17 residues.